The rows below give T cell receptor beta chains drawn from one sample of a study of cytomegalovirus exposure and HLA in healthy donors. TCRdb keeps only in-frame clones here, not all; method: immunoSEQ multiplex PCR. Of 160,000 or so clones in the sample, about four fifths are singletons; the top ten hold about 7%. Material for sequencing was PBMCs. The receptors derive from a woman aged 25 to 39 in good health and CMV-seropositive. Both conserved end residues are part of each CDR3. Each record gives: CDR3 protein, CDR3 DNA, clone size, D gene, J gene, CDR3 length, V gene. D genes are given only for firm matches. For some rows the clone size is stated as once, few or many, or as a class when expanded; others skip it.

CDR3 protein: CASTWGQGVSGANVLTF
CDR3 DNA: TGTGCCAGCACCTGGGGACAGGGGGTATCCGGGGCCAACGTCCTGACTTTC
clone size: NA
D gene: TRBD1
J gene: TRBJ2-6
CDR3 length: 17
V gene: TRBV27

CDR3 protein: CASSSRGTNEKLFF
CDR3 DNA: TGTGCCAGCAGCTCCAGGGGCACTAATGAAAAACTGTTTTTT
clone size: NA
D gene: NA
J gene: TRBJ1-4
CDR3 length: 14
V gene: TRBV5-4

CDR3 protein: CASSPPGGGGNIQYF
CDR3 DNA: TGTGCCAGCTCACCACCGGGAGGCGGGGGAAACATTCAGTACTTC
clone size: NA
D gene: TRBD2
J gene: TRBJ2-4
CDR3 length: 15
V gene: TRBV18

CDR3 protein: CASSVRPSSDTQYF
CDR3 DNA: TGTGCCAGCAGCGTCAGACCTAGCTCAGATACGCAGTATTTT
clone size: few
D gene: NA
J gene: TRBJ2-3
CDR3 length: 14
V gene: TRBV9

CDR3 protein: CATSRDRGSQYF
CDR3 DNA: TGTGCCACCAGCAGAGATCGGGGATCCCAGTACTTC
clone size: NA
D gene: NA
J gene: TRBJ2-7
CDR3 length: 12
V gene: TRBV15

CDR3 protein: CASSGDRGPSTIGYTF
CDR3 DNA: TGTGCCAGCAGCGGGGACAGGGGCCCGTCTACGATCGGCTACACCTTC
clone size: NA
D gene: TRBD1
J gene: TRBJ1-2
CDR3 length: 16
V gene: TRBV9

CDR3 protein: CSVEGPLNYEQYF
CDR3 DNA: TGCAGCGTTGAGGGGCCGCTCAACTACGAGCAGTACTTC
clone size: NA
D gene: NA
J gene: TRBJ2-7
CDR3 length: 13
V gene: TRBV29-1

CDR3 protein: CASSAGTGANSPLHF
CDR3 DNA: TGCGCCAGCAGCGCCGGGACAGGGGCTAATTCACCCCTCCACTTT
clone size: NA
D gene: TRBD1
J gene: TRBJ1-6
CDR3 length: 15
V gene: TRBV5-1

CDR3 protein: CSASWSQGHETQYF
CDR3 DNA: TGCAGCGCTTCTTGGTCACAGGGCCATGAGACCCAGTACTTC
clone size: NA
D gene: NA
J gene: TRBJ2-5
CDR3 length: 14
V gene: TRBV29-1

CDR3 protein: CASSLDSHNYGYTF
CDR3 DNA: TGTGCCAGCAGCTTGGACAGCCATAACTATGGCTACACCTTC
clone size: NA
D gene: NA
J gene: TRBJ1-2
CDR3 length: 14
V gene: TRBV5-4

CDR3 protein: CASSPDRDNTEAFF
CDR3 DNA: TGTGCCAGCAGCCCAGACAGAGATAACACTGAAGCTTTCTTT
clone size: NA
D gene: NA
J gene: TRBJ1-1
CDR3 length: 14
V gene: TRBV11-2

CDR3 protein: CASSTNRASRNTIYF
CDR3 DNA: TGTGCCAGCAGTACTAACAGGGCTTCGAGAAACACCATATATTTT
clone size: NA
D gene: NA
J gene: TRBJ1-3
CDR3 length: 15
V gene: TRBV28

CDR3 protein: CASSKRDWGTGRYEQYF
CDR3 DNA: TGTGCCAGCAGCAAAAGAGACTGGGGGACAGGGCGATACGAGCAGTACTTC
clone size: NA
D gene: NA
J gene: TRBJ2-7
CDR3 length: 17
V gene: TRBV21-1

CDR3 protein: CASSVGPAGYEQYF
CDR3 DNA: TGTGCCAGCAGCGTAGGTCCGGCGGGATACGAGCAGTACTTC
clone size: NA
D gene: NA
J gene: TRBJ2-7
CDR3 length: 14
V gene: TRBV9

CDR3 protein: CASSGDRLNTEAFF
CDR3 DNA: TGTGCCAGTAGTGGGGACAGGCTGAACACTGAAGCTTTCTTT
clone size: once
D gene: TRBD1
J gene: TRBJ1-1
CDR3 length: 14
V gene: TRBV19

CDR3 protein: CASRQGDSGYTF
CDR3 DNA: TGTGCCAGCAGGCAGGGGGATTCTGGCTACACCTTC
clone size: NA
D gene: TRBD1
J gene: TRBJ1-2
CDR3 length: 12
V gene: TRBV28

CDR3 protein: CASSIEPGSQPQHF
CDR3 DNA: TGTGCCAGTAGTATAGAGCCAGGAAGTCAGCCCCAGCATTTT
clone size: NA
D gene: NA
J gene: TRBJ1-5
CDR3 length: 14
V gene: TRBV19

CDR3 protein: CASSPDEKLFF
CDR3 DNA: TGTGCCAGCTCCCCCGATGAAAAACTGTTTTTT
clone size: few
D gene: NA
J gene: TRBJ1-4
CDR3 length: 11
V gene: TRBV6-6

CDR3 protein: CAWSTRGGTQYF
CDR3 DNA: TGTGCCTGGAGTACTCGTGGGGGCACCCAGTACTTC
clone size: NA
D gene: NA
J gene: TRBJ2-5
CDR3 length: 12
V gene: TRBV30

CDR3 protein: CASSFQGGSPYYGYTF
CDR3 DNA: TGTGCCAGCAGTTTCCAAGGGGGAAGTCCTTACTATGGCTACACCTTC
clone size: NA
D gene: NA
J gene: TRBJ1-2
CDR3 length: 16
V gene: TRBV6-6

CDR3 protein: CASSSGDRALETQYF
CDR3 DNA: TGTGCCAGCAGCTCCGGTGACAGGGCCCTAGAGACCCAGTACTTC
clone size: once
D gene: TRBD1
J gene: TRBJ2-5
CDR3 length: 15
V gene: TRBV11-3

CDR3 protein: CASSPGTGGYEQYF
CDR3 DNA: TGCGCCAGCAGCCCAGGGACAGGGGGCTACGAGCAGTACTTC
clone size: NA
D gene: TRBD1
J gene: TRBJ2-7
CDR3 length: 14
V gene: TRBV5-1

CDR3 protein: CASSSPYETQYF
CDR3 DNA: TGTGCCAGCAGCTCGCCCTACGAGACTCAGTACTTC
clone size: once
D gene: NA
J gene: TRBJ2-5
CDR3 length: 12
V gene: TRBV7-9

CDR3 protein: CASSLMGASSYEQYF
CDR3 DNA: TGTGCCAGCAGCTTGATGGGGGCAAGCTCCTACGAGCAGTACTTC
clone size: NA
D gene: NA
J gene: TRBJ2-7
CDR3 length: 15
V gene: TRBV7-2

CDR3 protein: CASSLGASGNTIYF
CDR3 DNA: TGTGCCAGCAGCCTAGGGGCCTCTGGAAACACCATATATTTT
clone size: NA
D gene: NA
J gene: TRBJ1-3
CDR3 length: 14
V gene: TRBV7-6

CDR3 protein: CASSQGREGLAGELFF
CDR3 DNA: TGCGCCAGCAGCCAAGGCCGGGAGGGTTTGGCCGGGGAGCTGTTTTTT
clone size: NA
D gene: TRBD2
J gene: TRBJ2-2
CDR3 length: 16
V gene: TRBV4-3

CDR3 protein: CASSRTQAGGQETQYF
CDR3 DNA: TGCGCCAGCAGCCGAACACAAGCGGGGGGGCAAGAGACCCAGTACTTC
clone size: NA
D gene: TRBD2
J gene: TRBJ2-5
CDR3 length: 16
V gene: TRBV4-1

CDR3 protein: CASSTTGTGGAGGYTF
CDR3 DNA: TGTGCCAGCAGCACCACTGGGACAGGGGGCGCTGGGGGCTACACCTTC
clone size: NA
D gene: NA
J gene: TRBJ1-2
CDR3 length: 16
V gene: TRBV21-1

CDR3 protein: CASKRGHTNYGYTF
CDR3 DNA: TGTGCCAGTAAGCGGGGGCACACAAACTATGGCTACACCTTC
clone size: NA
D gene: NA
J gene: TRBJ1-2
CDR3 length: 14
V gene: TRBV19

CDR3 protein: CASSVAGDYGYTF
CDR3 DNA: TGTGCCAGCAGCGTAGCCGGGGACTATGGCTACACCTTC
clone size: once
D gene: NA
J gene: TRBJ1-2
CDR3 length: 13
V gene: TRBV9

CDR3 protein: CASRASSNEQFF
CDR3 DNA: TGTGCCAGCAGAGCTAGCTCCAATGAGCAGTTCTTC
clone size: NA
D gene: NA
J gene: TRBJ2-1
CDR3 length: 12
V gene: TRBV2

CDR3 protein: CASSLVGDYRGYEQYF
CDR3 DNA: TGTGCCAGCAGCTTAGTCGGGGACTACCGGGGCTACGAGCAGTACTTC
clone size: NA
D gene: TRBD2
J gene: TRBJ2-7
CDR3 length: 16
V gene: TRBV7-9

CDR3 protein: CASSSREKFYAYEQYF
CDR3 DNA: TGTGCCAGCAGCTCCCGGGAAAAATTTTACGCCTACGAGCAGTACTTC
clone size: once
D gene: NA
J gene: TRBJ2-7
CDR3 length: 16
V gene: TRBV13

CDR3 protein: CATAGTGVYEQYF
CDR3 DNA: TGTGCCACCGCCGGGACAGGAGTTTACGAGCAGTACTTC
clone size: NA
D gene: TRBD1
J gene: TRBJ2-7
CDR3 length: 13
V gene: TRBV7-9

CDR3 protein: CASRLTGGHTEAFF
CDR3 DNA: TGTGCCAGCAGGTTGACAGGGGGACACACTGAAGCTTTCTTT
clone size: NA
D gene: TRBD1
J gene: TRBJ1-1
CDR3 length: 14
V gene: TRBV28

CDR3 protein: CASSLWGQGRQPQHF
CDR3 DNA: TGTGCCAGCAGTTTATGGGGACAGGGCAGGCAGCCCCAGCATTTT
clone size: NA
D gene: TRBD1
J gene: TRBJ1-5
CDR3 length: 15
V gene: TRBV27

CDR3 protein: CASSQGLAQYF
CDR3 DNA: TGTGCCAGCAGCCAAGGACTAGCGCAGTACTTC
clone size: NA
D gene: TRBD2
J gene: TRBJ2-7
CDR3 length: 11
V gene: TRBV14

CDR3 protein: CASSQGGQFTDTQYF
CDR3 DNA: TGCGCCAGCAGCCAAGGCGGGCAGTTTACAGATACGCAGTATTTT
clone size: NA
D gene: NA
J gene: TRBJ2-3
CDR3 length: 15
V gene: TRBV4-3

CDR3 protein: CASSLVRRGYGQTTDTQYF
CDR3 DNA: TGTGCCAGCAGCTTAGTAAGACGAGGGTATGGACAGACGACAGATACGCAGTATTTT
clone size: NA
D gene: NA
J gene: TRBJ2-3
CDR3 length: 19
V gene: TRBV7-9

CDR3 protein: CASSLAGGSTDTQYF
CDR3 DNA: TGTGCCAGCAGCCTAGCGGGGGGAAGCACAGATACGCAGTATTTT
clone size: NA
D gene: TRBD2
J gene: TRBJ2-3
CDR3 length: 15
V gene: TRBV5-4

CDR3 protein: CASSPRPGTFLNTGELFF
CDR3 DNA: TGTGCCAGCAGCCCCCGTCCCGGGACATTTTTGAACACCGGGGAGCTGTTTTTT
clone size: NA
D gene: NA
J gene: TRBJ2-2
CDR3 length: 18
V gene: TRBV9

CDR3 protein: CASSFRGGGELFF
CDR3 DNA: TGTGCCAGCAGCTTTCGGGGGGGCGGGGAGCTGTTTTTT
clone size: NA
D gene: TRBD2
J gene: TRBJ2-2
CDR3 length: 13
V gene: TRBV7-7

CDR3 protein: CASSVATGVSTPLSGANVLTF
CDR3 DNA: TGTGCCAGCAGCGTAGCTACAGGGGTATCGACCCCTCTCTCTGGGGCCAACGTCCTGACTTTC
clone size: NA
D gene: TRBD1
J gene: TRBJ2-6
CDR3 length: 21
V gene: TRBV9

CDR3 protein: CASGRDSRNEKLFF
CDR3 DNA: TGTGCCAGCGGGAGGGACTCCCGAAATGAAAAACTGTTTTTT
clone size: once
D gene: NA
J gene: TRBJ1-4
CDR3 length: 14
V gene: TRBV4-2

CDR3 protein: CASSQGTGTTDTQYF
CDR3 DNA: TGCGCCAGCAGCCAAGGGACAGGCACCACAGATACGCAGTATTTT
clone size: NA
D gene: TRBD1
J gene: TRBJ2-3
CDR3 length: 15
V gene: TRBV4-3

CDR3 protein: CASSPDRGTGELFF
CDR3 DNA: TGCGCCAGCAGCCCAGACAGGGGAACCGGGGAGCTGTTTTTT
clone size: NA
D gene: TRBD1
J gene: TRBJ2-2
CDR3 length: 14
V gene: TRBV5-1

CDR3 protein: CASRGAGAGNTIYF
CDR3 DNA: TGTGCCAGCAGGGGGGCAGGGGCTGGAAACACCATATATTTT
clone size: NA
D gene: NA
J gene: TRBJ1-3
CDR3 length: 14
V gene: TRBV6-5

CDR3 protein: CASSGDRANTGANVLTF
CDR3 DNA: TGTGCCAGCAGCGGGGACAGGGCGAACACTGGGGCCAACGTCCTGACTTTC
clone size: once
D gene: TRBD1
J gene: TRBJ2-6
CDR3 length: 17
V gene: TRBV9

CDR3 protein: CASSLSLSHSGTGPTDTQYF
CDR3 DNA: TGTGCCAGCAGTTTATCCCTATCGCACTCCGGGACAGGGCCGACAGATACGCAGTATTTT
clone size: NA
D gene: TRBD1
J gene: TRBJ2-3
CDR3 length: 20
V gene: TRBV27

CDR3 protein: CASSSFGGGSGVGTGELFF
CDR3 DNA: TGTGCCAGCAGTTCCTTTGGCGGAGGTAGCGGGGTAGGCACCGGGGAGCTGTTTTTT
clone size: NA
D gene: TRBD2
J gene: TRBJ2-2
CDR3 length: 19
V gene: TRBV5-4

CDR3 protein: CASRNRDGTEAFF
CDR3 DNA: TGTGCCAGTAGGAACAGGGATGGCACTGAAGCTTTCTTT
clone size: once
D gene: NA
J gene: TRBJ1-1
CDR3 length: 13
V gene: TRBV19

CDR3 protein: CASRDDSYGYTF
CDR3 DNA: TGTGCCAGCAGGGACGACAGCTATGGCTACACCTTC
clone size: NA
D gene: NA
J gene: TRBJ1-2
CDR3 length: 12
V gene: TRBV2

CDR3 protein: CASSPGGRYGYTF
CDR3 DNA: TGTGCCAGCTCACCCGGGGGAAGATATGGCTACACCTTC
clone size: NA
D gene: NA
J gene: TRBJ1-2
CDR3 length: 13
V gene: TRBV18

CDR3 protein: CASSLGRGGHHEQFF
CDR3 DNA: TGTGCCAGCAGCTTGGGGCGGGGGGGCCACCATGAGCAGTTCTTC
clone size: NA
D gene: TRBD2
J gene: TRBJ2-1
CDR3 length: 15
V gene: TRBV5-4

CDR3 protein: CASSLGSLGGSPLHF
CDR3 DNA: TGTGCCAGCAGCTTGGGCAGTCTCGGGGGTTCACCCCTCCACTTT
clone size: once
D gene: NA
J gene: TRBJ1-6
CDR3 length: 15
V gene: TRBV5-5

CDR3 protein: CAISSQGGYYGYTF
CDR3 DNA: TGTGCCATCAGCTCACAAGGGGGCTACTATGGCTACACCTTC
clone size: NA
D gene: TRBD1
J gene: TRBJ1-2
CDR3 length: 14
V gene: TRBV10-3

CDR3 protein: CASSMNTEAFF
CDR3 DNA: TGTGCCAGTTCAATGAACACTGAAGCTTTCTTT
clone size: NA
D gene: NA
J gene: TRBJ1-1
CDR3 length: 11
V gene: TRBV19